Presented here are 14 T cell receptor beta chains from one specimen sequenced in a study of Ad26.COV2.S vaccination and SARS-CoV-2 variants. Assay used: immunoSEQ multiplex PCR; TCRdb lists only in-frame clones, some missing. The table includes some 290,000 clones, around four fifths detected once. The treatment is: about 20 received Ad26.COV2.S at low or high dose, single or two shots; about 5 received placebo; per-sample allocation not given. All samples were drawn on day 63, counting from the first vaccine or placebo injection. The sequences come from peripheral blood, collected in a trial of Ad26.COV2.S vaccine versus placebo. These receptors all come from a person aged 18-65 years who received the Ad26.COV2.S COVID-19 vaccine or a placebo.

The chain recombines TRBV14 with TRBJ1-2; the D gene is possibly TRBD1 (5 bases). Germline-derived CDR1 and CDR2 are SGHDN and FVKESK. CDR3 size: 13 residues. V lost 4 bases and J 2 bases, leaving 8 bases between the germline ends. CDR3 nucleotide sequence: TGTGCCAGCAGCCCGGGACGGAACTATGGCTACACCTTC. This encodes CASSPGRNYGYTF.

The CDR3 here is CASSRVGETQYF. The CDR3 DNA reads as TGTGCCAGCAGCCGCGTAGGTGAGACCCAGTACTTC. The rearrangement uses TRBV7-9 and TRBJ2-5, with D unresolved. The CDR3 extends over 12 amino acids. V lost 5 bases to trimming and J lost 5 bases, with 9 bases between them. Germline CDR1 SEHNR, CDR2 FQNEAQ (reference sequence). The full variable domain, with the rest looked up from reference TRBV7-9 and TRBJ2-5, is DTGVSQNPRHKITKRGQNVTFRCDPISEHNRLYWYRQTLGQGPEFLTYFQNEAQLEKSRLLSDRFSAERPKGSFSTLEIQRTEQGDSAMYLCASSRVGETQYFGPGTRLLVL.

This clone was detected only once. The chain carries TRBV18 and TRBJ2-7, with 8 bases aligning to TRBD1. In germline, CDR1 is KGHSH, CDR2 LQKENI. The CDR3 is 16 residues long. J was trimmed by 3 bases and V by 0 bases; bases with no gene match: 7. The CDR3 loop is CASSPPSQDRVYEQYF. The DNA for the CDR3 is TGTGCCAGCTCACCACCATCTCAGGACAGGGTCTACGAGCAGTACTTC.

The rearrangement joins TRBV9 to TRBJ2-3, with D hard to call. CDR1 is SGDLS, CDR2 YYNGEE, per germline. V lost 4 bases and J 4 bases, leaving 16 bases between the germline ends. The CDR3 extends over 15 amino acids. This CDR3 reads CASSPSLGFADTQYF. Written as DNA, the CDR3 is TGTGCCAGCAGCCCCAGTCTGGGGTTTGCAGATACGCAGTATTTT.

The CDR3 sequence: CASSYDRDNEQFF. The CDR3 coding sequence is TGTGCCAGCAGTTACGACAGGGACAATGAGCAGTTCTTC. The chain carries TRBV6-5 and TRBJ2-1; TRBD1 aligns across 7 bases. With 2 bases clipped from V and 5 bases from J, the junction kept 0 bases outside the gene matches. The CDR3 totals 13 residues. Germline V CDR1 and CDR2: MNHEY, SVGAGI.

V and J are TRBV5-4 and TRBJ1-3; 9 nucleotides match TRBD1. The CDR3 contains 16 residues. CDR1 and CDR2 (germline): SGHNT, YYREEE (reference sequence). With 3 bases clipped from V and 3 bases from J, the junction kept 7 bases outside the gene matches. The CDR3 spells CASSSPGQGDGNTIYF. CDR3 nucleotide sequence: TGTGCCAGCAGCTCACCGGGACAGGGAGATGGAAACACCATATATTTT.

This CDR3 is CASTPRSYGYTF. The CDR3 nucleotides read TGTGCCAGCACCCCTAGGTCCTATGGCTACACCTTC. The V call is TRBV28, the J call TRBJ1-2; D gene uncertain. Trimming shortened V by 7 bases and J by 4 bases, and 10 bases separated the two germline ends. The CDR3 has 12 amino acids. Germline V gene data show CDR1 as MDHEN and CDR2 as SYDVKM.

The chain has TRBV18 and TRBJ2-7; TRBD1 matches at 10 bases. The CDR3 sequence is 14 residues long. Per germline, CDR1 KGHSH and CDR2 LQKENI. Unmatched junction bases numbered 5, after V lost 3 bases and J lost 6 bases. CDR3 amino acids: CASSPTRDRGEQYF. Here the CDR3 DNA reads TGTGCCAGCTCACCCACCCGGGACAGGGGCGAGCAGTACTTC.

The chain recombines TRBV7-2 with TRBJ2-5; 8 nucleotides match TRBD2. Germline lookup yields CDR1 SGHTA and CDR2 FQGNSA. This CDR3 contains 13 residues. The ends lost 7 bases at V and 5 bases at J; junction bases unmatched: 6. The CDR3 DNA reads TGTGCCAGCAAAGTAGCGGGGCGGGAGACCCAGTACTTC. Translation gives CASKVAGRETQYF.

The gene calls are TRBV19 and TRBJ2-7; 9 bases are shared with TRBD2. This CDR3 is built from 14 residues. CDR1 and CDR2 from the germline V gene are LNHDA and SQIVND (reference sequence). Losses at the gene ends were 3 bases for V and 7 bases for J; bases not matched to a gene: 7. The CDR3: CASSMGLASGEQYF. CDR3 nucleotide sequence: TGTGCCAGTAGTATGGGACTAGCCTCTGGGGAGCAGTACTTC. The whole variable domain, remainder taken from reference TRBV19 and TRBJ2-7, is DGGITQSPKYLFRKEGQNVTLSCEQNLNHDAMYWYRQDPGQGLRLIYYSQIVNDFQKGDIAEGYSVSREKKESFPLTVTSAQKNPTAFYLCASSMGLASGEQYFGPGTRLTVT.

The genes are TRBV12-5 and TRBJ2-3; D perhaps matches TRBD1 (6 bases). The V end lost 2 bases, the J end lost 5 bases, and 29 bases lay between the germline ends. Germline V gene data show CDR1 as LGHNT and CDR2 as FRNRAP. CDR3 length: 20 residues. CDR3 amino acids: CASGLLTIIGQLVVGDTQYF. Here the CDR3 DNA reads TGTGCTAGTGGTTTGTTAACGATCATAGGACAGTTAGTAGTGGGAGATACGCAGTATTTT.

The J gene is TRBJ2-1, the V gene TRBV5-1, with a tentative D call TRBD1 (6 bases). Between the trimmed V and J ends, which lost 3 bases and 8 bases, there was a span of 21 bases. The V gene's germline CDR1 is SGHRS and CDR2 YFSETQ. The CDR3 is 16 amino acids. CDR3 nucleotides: TGCGCCAGCAGCTCCAAGAGGCAGGGGAGCCTAGATGAGCAGTTCTTC. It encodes CASSSKRQGSLDEQFF. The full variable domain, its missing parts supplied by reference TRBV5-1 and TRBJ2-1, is KAGVTQTPRYLIKTRGQQVTLSCSPISGHRSVSWYQQTPGQGLQFLFEYFSETQRNKGNFPGRFSGRQFSNSRSEMNVSTLELGDSALYLCASSSKRQGSLDEQFFGPGTRLTVL.

The CDR3 protein is CATQGQANTEAFF. CDR3 DNA sequence: TGTGCCACCCAAGGACAGGCAAACACTGAAGCTTTCTTT. The V and J genes are TRBV24-1 and TRBJ1-1; TRBD1 matches 7 bases. Trimming removed 9 bases from V and 2 bases from J; junction bases left unmatched: 5. Germline V lookup: CDR1 KGHDR, CDR2 SFDVKD. The CDR3 has 13 residues.

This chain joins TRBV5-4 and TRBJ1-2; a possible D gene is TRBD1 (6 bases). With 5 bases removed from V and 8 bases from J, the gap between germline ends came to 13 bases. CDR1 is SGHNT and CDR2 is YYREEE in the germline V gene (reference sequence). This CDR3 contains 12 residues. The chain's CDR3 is CASRLQGDGYTF. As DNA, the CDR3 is TGTGCCAGCAGATTACAGGGTGACGGCTACACCTTC.